This T cell receptor beta chain was recovered during a study of blood T cell repertoires in COVID-19 (dated by TCRdb to about 2020). Regarding the study in general: Samples covering the acute and convalescent phases of COVID-19 were provided by collaborators in the United States, Italy and Spain. Nearly every sample came with metadata listing a de-identified subject ID, COVID-19 status, age in years and sex. Samples were obtained from the ongoing ImmuneRACE study (first 160 participants) and from 1,254 subjects provided by 6 global collaborators. The prospective study material was composed of cDNA or gDNA derived from T cells, B-cell-depleted T cells, or PBMCs. The repertoires were released in a freely available public database intended as a resource for research on the immune response to SARS-CoV-2. Where HLA class I and class II types were available, the types were taken from metadata supplied by the sample provider, not from assay-based typing. Subjects who had been exposed to COVID-19, were actively infected with it, or had recovered from it provided the deeply sampled blood TCRbeta repertoires that made up the dataset.

A note on this clone: This clone's antigen is unknown. No much larger clone is present one base from it, and per-base qualities are unavailable.

Study-level results and caveats: The amount of clinical and demographic metadata varied by source and participant and was provided uncurated.

The cysteine opens and the phenylalanine closes a CDR3 of 15 amino acids. Only the CDR3 DNA is retained, 45 bases long and in frame from the first base. The junction carries 21 bases between V and J, which are trimmed by 6 bases and 6 bases respectively. Taken from the germline V gene, the CDR1 and CDR2 loops are MDHEN and SYDVKM. Whole blood was collected in K2EDTA tubes by collaborating institutions according to the institutions' own protocols. For TCRbeta analysis, collaborators shipped samples in one of three forms: frozen whole blood, isolated PBMCs, or DNA extracted from either of those sample types. The immunoSEQ Assay, a bias-controlled multiplex PCR, was used to amplify TCRbeta CDR3 regions from genomic DNA. As for the authors' bioinformatics: Within the assay, amplification of reference gene primers was used to estimate how many nucleated cells each sample contained. To quantify the absolute abundance of each unique TCRbeta CDR3 rearrangement, sequence reads were collapsed and filtered. For each sample, productive Simpson clonality was calculated as the square root of Simpson's diversity index across productive rearrangements. Not all clones reach the TCRdb copy of this immuneACCESS table, which keeps in-frame sequences only. Checked studies attribute under half of the gap to unresolved V genes and leave the rest unexplained. The V and J calls and clone size are taken from that table; D and trimming were inferred from the DNA. Recorded for this sample are 150,000 to 200,000 clones; about 88% of them occurred a single time. Less than 3% of the sample rests with the top ten.

The chain is made from TRBV28 and TRBJ2-7; the D gene is not confidently resolved. Sequenced sample: peripheral blood. The receptor comes from a woman aged 25 to 39 with active or convalescent COVID-19. The base sequence is TGTGCCAGCAGACTCTCTCGCGGAGTTCTTGGCGAGCAGTACTTC. Translated, this gives CASRLSRGVLGEQYF.